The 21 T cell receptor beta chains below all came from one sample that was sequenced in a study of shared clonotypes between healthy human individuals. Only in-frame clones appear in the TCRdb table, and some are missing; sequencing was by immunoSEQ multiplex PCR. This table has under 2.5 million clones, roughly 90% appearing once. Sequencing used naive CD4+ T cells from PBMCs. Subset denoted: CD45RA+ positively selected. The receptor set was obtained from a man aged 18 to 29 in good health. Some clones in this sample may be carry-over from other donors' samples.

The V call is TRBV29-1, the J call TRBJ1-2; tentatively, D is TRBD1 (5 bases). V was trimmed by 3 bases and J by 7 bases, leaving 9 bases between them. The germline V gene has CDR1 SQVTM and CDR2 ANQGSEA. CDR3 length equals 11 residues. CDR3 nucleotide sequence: TGCAGCGTTGATAGGAGGGGTGGCTACACCTTC. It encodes CSVDRRGGYTF.

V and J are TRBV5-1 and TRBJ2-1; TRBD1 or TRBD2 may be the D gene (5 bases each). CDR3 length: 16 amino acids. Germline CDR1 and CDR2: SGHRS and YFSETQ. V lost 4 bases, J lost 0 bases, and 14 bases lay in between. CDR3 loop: CASSLGAASSYNEQFF. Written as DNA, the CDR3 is TGCGCCAGCAGCCTCGGGGCGGCAAGCTCCTACAATGAGCAGTTCTTC.

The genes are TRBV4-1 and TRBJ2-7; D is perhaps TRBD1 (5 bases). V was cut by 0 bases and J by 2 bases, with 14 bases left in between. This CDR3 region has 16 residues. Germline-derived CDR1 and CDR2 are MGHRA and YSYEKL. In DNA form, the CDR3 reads TGCGCCAGCAGCCAAGAGTTGAACAGGCCAACCTACGAGCAGTACTTC. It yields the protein CASSQELNRPTYEQYF.

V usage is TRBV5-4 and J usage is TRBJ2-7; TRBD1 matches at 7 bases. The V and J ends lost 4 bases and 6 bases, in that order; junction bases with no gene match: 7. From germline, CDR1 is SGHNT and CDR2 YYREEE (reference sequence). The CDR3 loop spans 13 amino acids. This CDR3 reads CASSQDRPTEQYF. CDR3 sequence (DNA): TGTGCCAGCAGCCAGGACAGGCCCACCGAGCAGTACTTC.

CDR3 residues: CASSPRDRGHYGYTF. The CDR3 bases are TGTGCCAGCAGTCCCCGGGACAGGGGGCATTATGGCTACACCTTC. The rearrangement uses TRBV6-4 and TRBJ1-2; 12 positions agree with TRBD1. Trimming cost V 5 bases and J 5 bases; bases outside gene matches: 6. The CDR3 totals 15 residues. The germline gives CDR1 MRHNA, CDR2 SNTAGT.

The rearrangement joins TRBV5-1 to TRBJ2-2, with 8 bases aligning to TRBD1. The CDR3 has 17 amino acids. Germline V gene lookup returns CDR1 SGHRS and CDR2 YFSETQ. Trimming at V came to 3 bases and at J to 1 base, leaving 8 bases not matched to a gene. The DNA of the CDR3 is TGCGCCAGCAGCTCATCACCGGGACAGGTGAACACCGGGGAGCTGTTTTTT. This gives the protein CASSSSPGQVNTGELFF.

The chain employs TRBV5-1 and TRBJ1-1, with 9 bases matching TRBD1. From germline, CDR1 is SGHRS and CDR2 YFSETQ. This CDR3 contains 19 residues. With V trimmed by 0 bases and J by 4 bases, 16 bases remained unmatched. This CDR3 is CASSLGYRGPREGVTEAFF. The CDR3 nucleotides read TGCGCCAGCAGCTTGGGATACAGGGGGCCAAGGGAGGGCGTCACTGAAGCTTTCTTT.

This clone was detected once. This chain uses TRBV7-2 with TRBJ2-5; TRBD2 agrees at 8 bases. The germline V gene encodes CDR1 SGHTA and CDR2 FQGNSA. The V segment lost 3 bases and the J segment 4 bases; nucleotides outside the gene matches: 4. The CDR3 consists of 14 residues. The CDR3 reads CASSLRGAGETQYF. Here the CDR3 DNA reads TGTGCCAGCAGCTTGCGGGGGGCTGGAGAGACCCAGTACTTC.

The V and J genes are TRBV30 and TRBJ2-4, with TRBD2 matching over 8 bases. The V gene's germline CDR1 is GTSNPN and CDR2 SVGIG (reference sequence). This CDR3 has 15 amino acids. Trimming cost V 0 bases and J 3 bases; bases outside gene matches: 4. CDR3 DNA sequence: TGTGCCTGGAGTGTAGCGGGGGCTGGCAAAAACATTCAGTACTTC. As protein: CAWSVAGAGKNIQYF.

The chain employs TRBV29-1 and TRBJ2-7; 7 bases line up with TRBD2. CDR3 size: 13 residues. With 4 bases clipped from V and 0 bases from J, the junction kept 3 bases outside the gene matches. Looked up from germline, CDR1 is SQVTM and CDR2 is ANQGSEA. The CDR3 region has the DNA TGCAGCGTTGTCGGGGGGTCCTCCTACGAGCAGTACTTC. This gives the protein CSVVGGSSYEQYF.

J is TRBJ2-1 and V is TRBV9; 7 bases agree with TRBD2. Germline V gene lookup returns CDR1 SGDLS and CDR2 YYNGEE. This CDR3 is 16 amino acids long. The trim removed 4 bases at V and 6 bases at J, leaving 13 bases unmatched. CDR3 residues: CASSRTGTIVGNEQFF. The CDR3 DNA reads TGTGCCAGCAGCCGGACCGGGACTATAGTCGGCAATGAGCAGTTCTTC.

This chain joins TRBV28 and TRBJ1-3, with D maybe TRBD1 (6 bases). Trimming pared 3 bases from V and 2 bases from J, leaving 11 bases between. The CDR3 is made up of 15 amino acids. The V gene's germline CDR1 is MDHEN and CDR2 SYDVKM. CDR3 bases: TGTGCCAGCAGTTTGACAGGCTCACCTGGAAACACCATATATTTT. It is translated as CASSLTGSPGNTIYF. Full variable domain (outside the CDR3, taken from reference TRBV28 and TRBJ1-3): DVKVTQSSRYLVKRTGEKVFLECVQDMDHENMFWYRQDPGLGLRLIYFSYDVKMKEKGDIPEGYSVSREKKERFSLILESASTNQTSMYLCASSLTGSPGNTIYFGEGSWLTVV.

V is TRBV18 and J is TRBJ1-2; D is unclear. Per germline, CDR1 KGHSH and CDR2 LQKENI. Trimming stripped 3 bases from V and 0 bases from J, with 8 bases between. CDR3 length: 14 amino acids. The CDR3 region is CASSPDTANYGYTF. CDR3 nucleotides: TGTGCCAGCTCACCCGATACAGCTAACTATGGCTACACCTTC.

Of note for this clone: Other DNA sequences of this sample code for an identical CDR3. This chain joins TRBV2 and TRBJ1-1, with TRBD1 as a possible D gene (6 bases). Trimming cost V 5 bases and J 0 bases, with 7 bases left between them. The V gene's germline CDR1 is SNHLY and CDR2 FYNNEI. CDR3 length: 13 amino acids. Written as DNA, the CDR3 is TGTGCCAGCAGTACAGGGTTGAACACTGAAGCTTTCTTT. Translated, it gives CASSTGLNTEAFF. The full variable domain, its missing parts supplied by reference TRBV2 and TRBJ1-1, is EPEVTQTPSHQVTQMGQEVILRCVPISNHLYFYWYRQILGQKVEFLVSFYNNEISEKSEIFDDQFSVERPDGSNFTLKIRSTKLEDSAMYFCASSTGLNTEAFFGQGTRLTVV.

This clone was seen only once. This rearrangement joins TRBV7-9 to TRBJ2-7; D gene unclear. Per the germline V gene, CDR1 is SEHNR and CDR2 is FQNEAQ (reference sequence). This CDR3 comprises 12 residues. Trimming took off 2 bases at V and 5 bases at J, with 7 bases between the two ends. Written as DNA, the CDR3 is TGTGCCAGCAGCTTAACTGAGGACGAGCAGTACTTC. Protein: CASSLTEDEQYF.

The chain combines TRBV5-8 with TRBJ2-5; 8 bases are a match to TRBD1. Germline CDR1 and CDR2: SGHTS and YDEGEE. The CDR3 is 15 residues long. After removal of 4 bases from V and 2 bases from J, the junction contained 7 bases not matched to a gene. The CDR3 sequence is CASSIERQGQETQYF. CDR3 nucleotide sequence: TGTGCCAGCAGCATAGAACGACAGGGGCAAGAGACCCAGTACTTC.

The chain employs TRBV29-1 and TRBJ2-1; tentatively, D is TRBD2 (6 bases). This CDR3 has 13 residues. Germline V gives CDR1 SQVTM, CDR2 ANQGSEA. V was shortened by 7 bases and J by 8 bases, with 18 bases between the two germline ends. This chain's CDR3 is CSESGPSGYEQFF. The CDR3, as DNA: TGCAGCGAAAGCGGGCCGTCCGGCTATGAGCAGTTCTTC.

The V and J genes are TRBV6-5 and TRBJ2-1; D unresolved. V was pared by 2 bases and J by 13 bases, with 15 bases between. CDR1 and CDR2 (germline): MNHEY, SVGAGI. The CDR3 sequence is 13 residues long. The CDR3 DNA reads TGTGCCAGCAGTTACACGACTGGGTTGGAACAGTTCTTC. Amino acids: CASSYTTGLEQFF.

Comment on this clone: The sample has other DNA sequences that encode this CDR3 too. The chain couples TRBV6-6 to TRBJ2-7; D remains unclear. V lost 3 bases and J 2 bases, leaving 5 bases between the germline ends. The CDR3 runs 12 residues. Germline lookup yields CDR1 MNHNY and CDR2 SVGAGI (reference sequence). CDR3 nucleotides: TGTGCCAGCAGTTATAGGGCCTACGAGCAGTACTTC. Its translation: CASSYRAYEQYF.

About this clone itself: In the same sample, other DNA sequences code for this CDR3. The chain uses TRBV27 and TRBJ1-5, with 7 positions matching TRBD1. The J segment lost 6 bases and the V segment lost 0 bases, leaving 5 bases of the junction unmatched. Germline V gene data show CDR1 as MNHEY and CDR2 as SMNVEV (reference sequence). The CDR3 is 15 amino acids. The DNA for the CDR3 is TGTGCCAGCAGTTTATCGAGGGGGCGAGGTCAGCCCCAGCATTTT. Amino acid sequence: CASSLSRGRGQPQHF.

CDR3 coding DNA: TGTGCCAGCAGTGAACAGTTAGGTGCCTATGGCTACACCTTC. This encodes CASSEQLGAYGYTF. The chain links TRBV6-1 to TRBJ1-2; D remains unclear. This CDR3 spans 14 amino acids. With 2 bases removed from V and 4 bases from J, the gap between germline ends came to 11 bases. Looked up from germline, CDR1 is MNHNS and CDR2 is SASEGT.